This T cell receptor beta chain came from a study of blood T cell repertoires in COVID-19. As for the study in general: The analysed material was cDNA or gDNA that came from T cells, B-cell-depleted T cells, or PBMCs.

Study processing details: Estimates of nucleated cell counts were drawn from the amplification of reference gene primers. TCRdb keeps only in-frame clones here, not all; method: immunoSEQ multiplex PCR. D and trimming come from the DNA, and the V and J calls and clone size come from that table. Of some 250,000 clones listed, about 89% are singletons. CDR1 and CDR2 (germline): GTSNPN, SVGIG (reference sequence). V dropped 3 bases and J dropped 4 bases, with 12 bases sitting between them. The CDR3 has 13 amino acids. Participants, about 18 to 90 years old, spanned approximately 26 US areas. The chain employs TRBV30 and TRBJ1-1, with D maybe TRBD1 (5 bases). The sample was PBMCs or T cells enriched from blood (not recorded which). This receptor was identified in a human donor in a cohort exposed to, infected with or recovered from COVID-19 (not recorded which). The donor label of this sample is uncertain. As DNA, the CDR3 is TGTGCCTGGAGCACCCAGGGAGGCACTGAAGCTTTCTTT. It yields the protein CAWSTQGGTEAFF.